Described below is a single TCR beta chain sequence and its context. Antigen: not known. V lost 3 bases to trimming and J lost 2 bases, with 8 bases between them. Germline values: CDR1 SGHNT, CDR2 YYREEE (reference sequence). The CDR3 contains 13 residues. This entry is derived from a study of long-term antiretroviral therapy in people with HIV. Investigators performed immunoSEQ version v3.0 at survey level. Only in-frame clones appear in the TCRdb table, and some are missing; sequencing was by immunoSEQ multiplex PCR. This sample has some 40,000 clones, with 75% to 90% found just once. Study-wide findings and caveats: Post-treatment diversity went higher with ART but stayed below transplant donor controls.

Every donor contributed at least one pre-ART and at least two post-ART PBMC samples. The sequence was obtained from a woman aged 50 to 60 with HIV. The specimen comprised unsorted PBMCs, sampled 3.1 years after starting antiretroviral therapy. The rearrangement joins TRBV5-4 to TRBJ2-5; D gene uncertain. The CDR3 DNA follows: TGTGCCAGCAGCTCGGCACGACAAGAGACCCAGTACTTC. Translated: CASSSARQETQYF. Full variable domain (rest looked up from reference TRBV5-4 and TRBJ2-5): ETGVTQSPTHLIKTRGQQVTLRCSSQSGHNTVSWYQQALGQGPQFIFQYYREEENGRGNFPPRFSGLQFPNYSSELNVNALELDDSALYLCASSSARQETQYFGPGTRLLVL.